This entry lists 21 T cell receptor beta chains sequenced from one sample in a study of blood T cell repertoires in COVID-19. Measured with immunoSEQ multiplex PCR; TCRdb has only the in-frame clones, and not every one. The repertoire holds around 130,000 clones, over 75% seen once, with roughly 4.3% in the top ten. Sequenced material: peripheral blood. All receptors come from a woman in her 70s with acute or convalescent COVID-19.

This chain connects TRBV29-1 to TRBJ1-1; a possible D gene is TRBD1 (6 bases). Germline V gene sequence: CDR1 SQVTM, CDR2 ANQGSEA. This CDR3 region has 12 residues. The V end was cut by 7 bases, the J end by 1 base, with 10 bases between. This chain's CDR3 is CSAQGWNTEAFF. As DNA, the CDR3 is TGCAGCGCCCAGGGGTGGAACACTGAAGCTTTCTTT. The full variable domain, rest sourced from reference TRBV29-1 and TRBJ1-1, is SAVISQKPSRDICQRGTSLTIQCQVDSQVTMMFWYRQQPGQSLTLIATANQGSEATYESGFVIDKFPISRPNLTFSTLTVSNMSPEDSSIYLCSAQGWNTEAFFGQGTRLTVV.

The chain uses TRBV19 and TRBJ1-2; D is uncertain. Trimming cost V 6 bases and J 7 bases, with 18 bases left between them. The germline gives CDR1 LNHDA, CDR2 SQIVND (reference sequence). The CDR3 extends over 14 amino acids. CDR3 amino acids: CASSPRTGFTGYTF. Here the CDR3 DNA reads TGTGCCAGTAGCCCCCGAACGGGGTTCACTGGCTACACCTTC.

This clone has more than one count but fewer than ten. The V call is TRBV10-3, the J call TRBJ2-7; 13 nucleotides align to TRBD2. V dropped 6 bases and J dropped 3; count of bases not matched to a gene: 5. Germline CDR1 is ENHRY and CDR2 is SYGVKD. CDR3 size: 15 residues. The CDR3 nucleotides read TGTGCCATCAGCTCGACTAGCGGGAGGTTCTACGAGCAGTACGTC. Protein product: CAISSTSGRFYEQYV.

This clone was seen just once. J is TRBJ2-5 and V is TRBV5-6, with 8 bases fitting TRBD1. The CDR3 runs to 14 residues. With 0 bases clipped from V and 5 bases from J, the junction kept 3 bases outside the gene matches. Germline V gene sequence: CDR1 SGHDT, CDR2 YYEEEE. The CDR3 DNA reads TGTGCCAGCAGCTTGGACAGGGGGATCGAGACCCAGTACTTC. It specifies CASSLDRGIETQYF.

This rearrangement joins TRBV25-1 to TRBJ1-2; 7 positions agree with TRBD1. Germline lookup yields CDR1 MGHDK and CDR2 SYGVNS. The CDR3 totals 13 residues. V was pared by 0 bases and J by 8 bases, with 3 bases of the junction left unmatched. The DNA of the CDR3 is TGTGCCAGCAGTGAATATACAGGGGCCGGCTACACCTTC. Amino acids: CASSEYTGAGYTF.

V gene TRBV15 combines with J gene TRBJ1-2, with 7 bases matching TRBD1. The V segment lost 0 bases and the J segment 4 bases; nucleotides outside the gene matches: 11. The CDR3 loop spans 17 amino acids. CDR1 is LNHNV and CDR2 is YYDKDF in the germline V gene (reference sequence). The chain's CDR3 is CATSRDRQGVGGYGYTF. In nucleotides, the CDR3 is TGTGCCACCAGCAGAGATCGGCAGGGGGTAGGAGGCTATGGCTACACCTTC.

In its sample, this clone was seen once. The genes are TRBV5-1 and TRBJ2-2; D is perhaps TRBD1 (5 bases). The CDR3 has 16 residues. Trimming cost V 3 bases and J 0 bases, with 12 bases left between them. Germline CDR1 and CDR2: SGHRS and YFSETQ. The CDR3 here is CASSSSKTANTGELFF. The CDR3 nucleotides are TGCGCCAGCAGCTCCTCGAAGACAGCGAACACCGGGGAGCTGTTTTTT.

The rearrangement joins TRBV6-2 or TRBV6-3 to TRBJ2-7, with TRBD2 as a possible D gene (6 bases). V was cut by 4 bases and J by 2 bases, with 21 bases left in between. The CDR3 loop spans 17 amino acids. The germline V gene has CDR1 MNHEY and CDR2 SVGEGT. Here the CDR3 DNA reads TGTGCCAGCAGTTTCCAATCGGGACTTCACGCCCCCTACGAGCAGTACGTC. The encoded protein is CASSFQSGLHAPYEQYV.

CDR3 region: CASSSYQTSGEQFF. DNA for the CDR3: TGTGCCAGCAGTTCCTACCAAACTAGCGGGGAGCAGTTCTTC. The chain joins TRBV6-2 or TRBV6-3 to TRBJ2-1; 9 bases fit TRBD2. Germline CDR1 and CDR2: MNHEY and SVGEGT. This CDR3 has 14 residues. The trim removed 4 bases at V and 10 bases at J, leaving 8 bases unmatched.

This clone was seen a few times. The chain carries TRBV14 and TRBJ1-1; D uncertain. The CDR3 is 13 residues long. Trimming cost V 1 base and J 3 bases, with 6 bases left between them. Germline-derived CDR1 and CDR2 are SGHDN and FVKESK. CDR3 amino acids: CASSQARYTEAFF. The CDR3 coding sequence is TGTGCCAGCAGCCAAGCCCGGTACACTGAAGCTTTCTTT.

This clone was seen just once. The CDR3 bases are TGTGCCAGCAGCTTGCGGGGGAAAGGGTATAATTCACCCCTCCACTTT. This translates into CASSLRGKGYNSPLHF. J is TRBJ1-6 and V is TRBV5-4, with a weak D call TRBD1 (5 bases). Germline CDR1 is SGHNT and CDR2 is YYREEE (reference sequence). This CDR3 comprises 16 residues. Trimming removed 1 base at V and 4 bases at J, with 12 bases between.

The CDR3 loop reads CASSQGTDTQYF. The CDR3 DNA reads TGTGCCAGCAGCCAGGGGACAGATACGCAGTATTTT. The rearrangement uses TRBV11-1 and TRBJ2-3, with TRBD1 as a possible D gene (6 bases). Germline values: CDR1 SGHAT, CDR2 FQDESV (reference sequence). CDR3 length: 12 amino acids. V was cut by 5 bases and J by 3 bases, with 6 bases left in between.

V and J are TRBV5-1 and TRBJ2-2, with TRBD1 matching 9 bases. J gave up 5 bases and V 6 bases, and 8 bases lay outside the gene matches. CDR1 SGHRS and CDR2 YFSETQ come from the germline V gene. This CDR3 has 15 amino acids. In DNA, the CDR3 is TGCGCCAGCATAGGAGGGACAGGGCGGACCGGGGAGCTGTTTTTT. Its protein product is CASIGGTGRTGELFF.

V and J are TRBV19 and TRBJ1-1, with D maybe TRBD1 (6 bases). V was clipped by 4 bases and J by 4 bases, with 10 bases between them. The CDR3 totals 13 residues. In germline, CDR1 is LNHDA, CDR2 SQIVND (reference sequence). Here the CDR3 DNA reads TGTGCCAGTAGTACAGGGGTTGGCACTGAAGCTTTCTTT. Its translation is CASSTGVGTEAFF. Together with reference TRBV19 and TRBJ1-1, the CDR3 gives the full variable domain: DGGITQSPKYLFRKEGQNVTLSCEQNLNHDAMYWYRQDPGQGLRLIYYSQIVNDFQKGDIAEGYSVSREKKESFPLTVTSAQKNPTAFYLCASSTGVGTEAFFGQGTRLTVV.

The chain carries TRBV5-6 and TRBJ1-2, with TRBD1 identical over 9 bases. This CDR3 has 16 residues. Per germline, CDR1 SGHDT and CDR2 YYEEEE. V gave up 0 bases and J gave up 6 bases; unmatched junction bases: 9. Here the CDR3 DNA reads TGTGCCAGCAGCTTGGCCGGGGGACAGGGCCTGAATGGCTACACCTTC. It translates to CASSLAGGQGLNGYTF.

The V and J genes are TRBV27 and TRBJ1-1; 9 bases fit TRBD1. CDR1 is MNHEY and CDR2 is SMNVEV in the germline V gene (reference sequence). Losses at the gene ends were 5 bases for V and 11 bases for J; bases not matched to a gene: 6. CDR3 length equals 12 residues. DNA for the CDR3: TGTGCCAGCAGTGGACAGGGGTTGATCGCTTTCTTT. Protein: CASSGQGLIAFF.

This clone was seen a handful of times. J is TRBJ1-5 and V is TRBV6-5, with a possible D match to TRBD1 (6 bases). The V gene lost 6 bases and the J gene lost 0 bases, with 12 bases spanning the gap. This CDR3 comprises 15 residues. The germline V gene encodes CDR1 MNHEY and CDR2 SVGAGI. CDR3 sequence: CASRATGPSNQPQHF. As DNA, the CDR3 is TGTGCCAGCAGAGCGACAGGTCCTAGCAATCAGCCCCAGCATTTT.

This chain joins TRBV6-2 or TRBV6-3 and TRBJ2-1; TRBD2 aligns across 8 bases. The V gene end was trimmed by 2 bases and the J gene end by 3 bases; junction bases not matched to a gene: 12. Germline CDR1 is MNHEY and CDR2 is SVGEGT. CDR3 length equals 18 residues. The CDR3 DNA sequence: TGTGCCAGCAGTTACGTCGGGGGTAGCGGGGAGGTCTACAATGAGCAGTTCTTC. Amino acids: CASSYVGGSGEVYNEQFF.

The chain carries TRBV10-3 and TRBJ1-2; 8 bases agree with TRBD1. CDR3 length equals 15 residues. Germline trimming cut 3 bases from V and 3 bases from J; bases unmatched to any gene: 6. The V gene's germline CDR1 is ENHRY and CDR2 SYGVKD. The CDR3 here is CAISESRTGYYGYTF. Written as DNA, the CDR3 is TGTGCCATCAGTGAAAGTAGGACAGGGTACTATGGCTACACCTTC.

The rearrangement uses TRBV9 and TRBJ2-2, with 7 positions matching TRBD1. Germline V gene data show CDR1 as SGDLS and CDR2 as YYNGEE. CDR3 length equals 17 residues. J gave up 0 bases and V 2 bases, and 7 bases lay outside the gene matches. CDR3 DNA sequence: TGTGCCAGCAGCGTGACCGACAGGGCTGCGAACACCGGGGAGCTGTTTTTT. Translation gives CASSVTDRAANTGELFF. The variable domain in full, completed from reference TRBV9 and TRBJ2-2, reads DSGVTQTPKHLITATGQRVTLRCSPRSGDLSVYWYQQSLDQGLQFLIQYYNGEERAKGNILERFSAQQFPDLHSELNLSSLELGDSALYFCASSVTDRAANTGELFFGEGSRLTVL.

This clone is a singleton in its sample. This chain joins TRBV11-1 and TRBJ1-1, with 7 bases fitting TRBD1. J gave up 4 bases and V 4 bases, and 3 bases lay outside the gene matches. CDR3 length: 13 residues. Germline assignment: CDR1 SGHAT and CDR2 FQDESV (reference sequence). CDR3 DNA: TGTGCCAGCAGCTCGACAGGGAGCACTGAAGCTTTCTTT. It codes for CASSSTGSTEAFF.